Presented here are 21 T cell receptor beta chains from one specimen sequenced in a study of blood T cell repertoires in COVID-19. Some clones are missing from TCRdb's copy, which holds only in-frame ones; the method was immunoSEQ multiplex PCR. The profile shows a few hundred thousand clones, under 90% of them singletons. The sample consisted of peripheral blood. All receptors derive from a young woman with COVID-19, enrolled during active disease.

The chain employs TRBV10-3 and TRBJ2-7, with D perhaps matching TRBD1 (6 bases). CDR1 is ENHRY and CDR2 is SYGVKD in the germline V gene. This CDR3 comprises 11 residues. V dropped 4 bases and J dropped 7 bases, with 8 bases sitting between them. This CDR3 reads CAISAQGEQYF. The DNA of the CDR3 is TGTGCCATCAGTGCTCAGGGGGAGCAGTACTTC.

The chain couples TRBV19 to TRBJ1-2; tentatively, D is TRBD1 (5 bases). V was cut by 7 bases and J by 2 bases, with 14 bases left in between. The CDR3 consists of 14 residues. CDR1 LNHDA and CDR2 SQIVND come from the germline V gene (reference sequence). CDR3 nucleotides: TGTGCCAGTACCCCAGGGTTGGGGAACTATGGCTACACCTTC. Its protein product is CASTPGLGNYGYTF. Using reference TRBV19 and TRBJ1-2 for the parts outside the CDR3, the full variable domain is DGGITQSPKYLFRKEGQNVTLSCEQNLNHDAMYWYRQDPGQGLRLIYYSQIVNDFQKGDIAEGYSVSREKKESFPLTVTSAQKNPTAFYLCASTPGLGNYGYTFGSGTRLTVV.

The rearrangement links TRBV21-1 to TRBJ1-1. TRBV21-1 is a recognized pseudogene. CDR3 length: 19 amino acids. The CDR3 DNA sequence: TGTGCCAGCAGCAAAGAGGGCTATGACCGAGGGTCGGGTAACACTGAAGCTTTCTTT. This translates into CASSKEGYDRGSGNTEAFF.

The chain employs TRBV5-4 and TRBJ1-1; possibly TRBD1 for D (5 bases). V lost 5 bases and J lost 1, with 9 bases in between. CDR1 and CDR2 (germline): SGHNT, YYREEE (reference sequence). This CDR3 spans 13 amino acids. CDR3 in DNA: TGTGCCAGCAGTCGGGGGGAGAACACTGAAGCTTTCTTT. This gives the protein CASSRGENTEAFF.

V is TRBV7-9 and J is TRBJ2-3; D is unresolved. The V gene's germline CDR1 is SEHNR and CDR2 FQNEAQ (reference sequence). The CDR3 extends over 13 amino acids. The ends were cut back, 1 base at V and 3 bases at J, with 5 bases in the middle. In nucleotides, the CDR3 is TGTGCCAGCAGCTTAGTCCAAACAGATACGCAGTATTTT. It translates to CASSLVQTDTQYF.

V is TRBV3-1 (or the pseudogene TRBV3-2) and J is TRBJ1-6, with a weak D call TRBD1 (5 bases). Trimming took 5 bases from V and 10 from J, leaving 18 bases between them. This CDR3 contains 15 residues. CDR1 and CDR2 from the germline V gene are LGHDT and YNNKEL (reference sequence). The chain's CDR3 is CASSTRPHAGSPLHF. The DNA of the CDR3 is TGTGCCAGCAGCACCCGGCCCCACGCAGGGTCACCCCTCCACTTT.

The V and J genes are TRBV5-1 and TRBJ2-7, with TRBD2 identical over 8 bases. The CDR3 covers 16 residues. In germline, CDR1 is SGHRS, CDR2 YFSETQ. V was clipped by 5 bases and J by 0 bases; unmatched bases: 10. CDR3: CASRPGAGVSSYEQYF. For the CDR3, the DNA is TGCGCCAGCAGACCGGGAGCGGGGGTCAGCTCCTACGAGCAGTACTTC.

V is TRBV5-1 and J is TRBJ1-1; possible D gene TRBD1, 5 bases. This CDR3 spans 11 amino acids. The V gene's germline CDR1 is SGHRS and CDR2 YFSETQ. Between the trimmed V and J ends, which lost 5 bases and 6 bases, there was a span of 8 bases. The CDR3 spells CASRGPSEAFF. Written as DNA, the CDR3 is TGCGCCAGCAGGGGGCCCTCTGAAGCTTTCTTT.

This chain connects TRBV4-2 to TRBJ1-6, with D unresolved. This CDR3 region has 16 residues. V shed 0 bases and J shed 10 bases, with 16 bases lying between them. From germline, CDR1 is LGHNA and CDR2 YNFKEQ. CDR3 nucleotides: TGTGCCAGCAGCCAAGAATTGTCCGGGGTAGAATCACCCCTCCACTTT. It translates to CASSQELSGVESPLHF.

The chain recombines TRBV9 with TRBJ2-1; D gene uncertain. Between the trimmed V and J ends, which lost 3 bases and 2 bases, there was a span of 9 bases. Germline V gene sequence: CDR1 SGDLS, CDR2 YYNGEE. This CDR3 region has 14 residues. CDR3 region: CASSDTSAYNEQFF. CDR3 DNA: TGTGCCAGCAGCGACACAAGCGCCTACAATGAGCAGTTCTTC.

This clone was seen only once. This chain uses TRBV5-1 with TRBJ1-2; 9 nucleotides match TRBD1. Germline assignment: CDR1 SGHRS and CDR2 YFSETQ. V gave up 3 bases and J gave up 4 bases; unmatched junction bases: 10. CDR3 length: 16 amino acids. Here the CDR3 reads CASSWTGAGDPYGYTF. In DNA form, the CDR3 reads TGCGCCAGCAGCTGGACAGGGGCGGGGGACCCCTATGGCTACACCTTC.

The chain uses TRBV7-8 and TRBJ1-6; D unresolved. V was pared by 2 bases and J by 13 bases, with 12 bases between. Germline-derived CDR1 and CDR2 are SGHVS and FQNEAQ. CDR3 length: 13 residues. CDR3 sequence (DNA): TGTGCCAGCAGCTTACCTGGGCCATCGCCCCTCCACTTT. It codes for CASSLPGPSPLHF.

V usage is TRBV7-9 and J usage is TRBJ1-2; 7 bases map to TRBD1. The CDR3 runs to 14 residues. Germline assignment: CDR1 SEHNR and CDR2 FQNEAQ (reference sequence). Trimming removed 7 bases from V and 4 bases from J; junction bases left unmatched: 9. CDR3 sequence: CASNDPGQPYGYTF. CDR3 sequence (DNA): TGTGCCAGCAACGACCCGGGACAGCCCTATGGCTACACCTTC.

The chain joins TRBV19 to TRBJ1-2; 12 bases map to TRBD1. The CDR3 has 15 amino acids. The V and J ends lost 4 bases and 6 bases, in that order; junction bases with no gene match: 6. Germline V gene lookup returns CDR1 LNHDA and CDR2 SQIVND (reference sequence). For the CDR3, the DNA is TGTGCCAGTAGTACGCGGGACAGGGGGCTGAATGGCTACACCTTC. Protein sequence: CASSTRDRGLNGYTF.

The chain uses TRBV18 and TRBJ1-1; 7 bases are shared with TRBD1. J was trimmed by 2 bases and V by 4 bases; bases with no gene match: 7. CDR3 length equals 15 residues. Germline V CDR1 and CDR2: KGHSH, LQKENI. The CDR3 sequence is CASSLGGQQNTEAFF. The CDR3 DNA follows: TGTGCCAGCTCACTCGGGGGACAGCAAAACACTGAAGCTTTCTTT. The whole variable domain, filled in from reference TRBV18 and TRBJ1-1, reads NAGVMQNPRHLVRRRGQEARLRCSPMKGHSHVYWYRQLPEEGLKFMVYLQKENIIDESGMPKERFSAEFPKEGPSILRIQQVVRGDSAAYFCASSLGGQQNTEAFFGQGTRLTVV.

The V gene is TRBV4-1, the J gene TRBJ1-2; no reliable D call. Germline-derived CDR1 and CDR2 are MGHRA and YSYEKL. The CDR3 covers 13 residues. The ends were cut back, 1 base at V and 5 bases at J, with 8 bases in the middle. The CDR3 nucleotides read TGCGCCAGCAGCCAAGTGTTGGAGTATGGCTACACCTTC. Residues: CASSQVLEYGYTF.

The chain uses TRBV10-1 and TRBJ2-1; TRBD2 agrees at 10 bases. Losses at the gene ends were 2 bases for V and 8 bases for J; bases not matched to a gene: 6. Looked up from germline, CDR1 is WNHNN and CDR2 is SYGVQD (reference sequence). CDR3 length equals 15 residues. As DNA, the CDR3 is TGCGCCAGCAGTGAGGCTAGCGGGGGTATTGATGAGCAGTTCTTC. Encoded protein: CASSEASGGIDEQFF.

This clone was picked up one time. V usage is TRBV5-1 and J usage is TRBJ2-7, with TRBD1 identical over 9 bases. The CDR3 has 14 residues. Germline-derived CDR1 and CDR2 are SGHRS and YFSETQ. Unmatched junction bases numbered 5, after V lost 2 bases and J lost 5 bases. The DNA of the CDR3 is TGCGCCAGCAGCTTCGGGACAGGGACCAACGAGCAGTACTTC. This encodes CASSFGTGTNEQYF.

The rearrangement uses TRBV11-2 and TRBJ2-6, with TRBD2 matching over 12 bases. This CDR3 is built from 19 residues. Per the germline V gene, CDR1 is SGHAT and CDR2 is FQNNGV. Trimming took 5 bases from V and 1 from J; bases not matched to a gene: 9. The CDR3 bases are TGTGCCAGCAGCCACAGACTAGCGGGGGAACTATCTGGGGCCAACGTCCTGACTTTC. Protein product: CASSHRLAGELSGANVLTF. Together with reference TRBV11-2 and TRBJ2-6, the CDR3 gives the full variable domain: EAGVAQSPRYKIIEKRQSVAFWCNPISGHATLYWYQQILGQGPKLLIQFQNNGVVDDSQLPKDRFSAERLKGVDSTLKIQPAKLEDSAVYLCASSHRLAGELSGANVLTFGAGSRLTVL.

The CDR3 spells CASSFKSGESSYNEQFF. DNA for the CDR3: TGTGCCAGCAGCTTTAAAAGCGGGGAGAGCTCCTACAATGAGCAGTTCTTC. The chain links TRBV5-4 to TRBJ2-1, with TRBD2 matching 7 bases. Germline V gives CDR1 SGHNT, CDR2 YYREEE (reference sequence). Trimming cost V 2 bases and J 0 bases; bases outside gene matches: 8. The CDR3 totals 17 residues.

The V call is TRBV7-7, the J call TRBJ2-3; D possibly corresponds to TRBD2 (5 bases). The CDR3 extends over 18 amino acids. Trimming left V 5 bases short and J 4 bases short, with 25 bases between. Germline-derived CDR1 and CDR2 are SSHAT and FNYEAQ (reference sequence). CDR3 DNA: TGTGCCAGCAGCCGAGTCCTAGGTCGACTAACGGATGCAGATACGCAGTATTTT. It specifies CASSRVLGRLTDADTQYF.